The 10 T cell receptor beta chains reported below all come from one sample, sequenced in a study of identical twins. One entry per CDR3 protein results from TCRdb running MiXCR on the 5' RACE reads. The sample lists nearly 650,000 distinct CDR3 sequences, 7.1% occurring once. This same sample was also part of a study on yellow fever vaccine responses in identical twins.

Sequencing was carried out using PBMCs. These TCRs come from a woman under 30 in good health.

Many counts were recorded for this clonotype. The chain carries TRBV5-1 and TRBJ2-3; 7 bases are shared with TRBD2. The ends lost 2 bases at V and 6 bases at J; junction bases unmatched: 9. The V gene's germline CDR1 is SGHRS and CDR2 YFSETQ. The CDR3 spans 15 residues. CDR3 nucleotides: TGCGCCAGCAGCTTTTTAGCGGGCCAGTGGGATACGCAGTATTTT. Residues: CASSFLAGQWDTQYF. Supplemented by reference TRBV5-1 and TRBJ2-3, the full variable domain reads KAGVTQTPRYLIKTRGQQVTLSCSPISGHRSVSWYQQTPGQGLQFLFEYFSETQRNKGNFPGRFSGRQFSNSRSEMNVSTLELGDSALYLCASSFLAGQWDTQYFGPGTRLTVL.

The CDR3 spells CASSPLLGRAIGYTF. The CDR3 DNA is TGTGCCAGCAGTCCCCTCCTGGGCAGGGCCATTGGCTACACCTTC. The V call is TRBV27, the J call TRBJ1-2, with D perhaps matching TRBD1 (5 bases). The CDR3 is 15 amino acids. Germline V CDR1 and CDR2: MNHEY, SMNVEV (reference sequence). Trimming removed 5 bases at V and 7 bases at J, with 20 bases between.

This clonotype was recorded at least ten times. The chain has TRBV12-3 or TRBV12-4 and TRBJ2-2; D call uncertain. This CDR3 is built from 15 residues. V shed 4 bases and J shed 5 bases, with 14 bases lying between them. CDR3 in DNA: TGTGCCAGCAGTTCCCGGGCCAAGGGTACCGGGGAGCTGTTTTTT. This gives the protein CASSSRAKGTGELFF.

This clonotype has just a few counts. This chain joins TRBV10-3 and TRBJ2-7; tentatively, D is TRBD1 (5 bases). V lost 3 bases and J 2 bases, leaving 11 bases between the germline ends. The length of the CDR3 is 14 residues. The germline V gene has CDR1 ENHRY and CDR2 SYGVKD. CDR3 sequence reads: CAISEVDRPYEQYV. The CDR3 nucleotides are TGTGCCATCAGTGAAGTAGACAGACCCTACGAGCAGTACGTC.

There are many counts of this clonotype. The chain uses TRBV5-1 and TRBJ2-1; 8 nucleotides align to TRBD2. There are 16 residues in the CDR3. V lost 0 bases, J lost 1 base, and 3 bases stayed unmatched. The germline CDR1 and CDR2 sequences are SGHRS and YFSETQ. Here the CDR3 reads CASSLGGGLSYNEQFF. Here the CDR3 DNA reads TGCGCCAGCAGCTTGGGCGGGGGGCTGTCCTACAATGAGCAGTTCTTC. The full variable domain, its missing parts supplied by reference TRBV5-1 and TRBJ2-1, is KAGVTQTPRYLIKTRGQQVTLSCSPISGHRSVSWYQQTPGQGLQFLFEYFSETQRNKGNFPGRFSGRQFSNSRSEMNVSTLELGDSALYLCASSLGGGLSYNEQFFGPGTRLTVL.

There are a few counts of this clonotype. This chain links TRBV9 with TRBJ2-5, with D perhaps TRBD1 (5 bases). The germline gives CDR1 SGDLS, CDR2 YYNGEE. CDR3 length: 16 amino acids. Deletions cut 0 bases from V and 1 base from J, with 13 bases between. The CDR3 protein is CASSVAKTVPQETQYF. The DNA for the CDR3 is TGTGCCAGCAGCGTAGCGAAGACAGTTCCCCAAGAGACCCAGTACTTC.

The table lists this clonotype with a few counts. The chain joins TRBV6-5 to TRBJ2-1, with TRBD2 matching over 8 bases. V shed 4 bases and J 6 bases; nucleotides not matched to a gene: 11. There are 16 residues in the CDR3. Germline V gene data show CDR1 as MNHEY and CDR2 as SVGAGI. Here the CDR3 DNA reads TGTGCCAGCAGTTCCCGGCGGGGGGCTACTATCAATGAGCAGTTCTTC. Protein sequence: CASSSRRGATINEQFF.

The V call is TRBV12-3 or TRBV12-4, the J call TRBJ2-1, with no clear D. The CDR3 runs to 16 residues. V was shortened by 4 bases and J by 4 bases, with 17 bases between the two germline ends. CDR3 in amino acids: CASSSTPRYGYNEQFF. The CDR3 nucleotides read TGTGCCAGCAGTTCCACGCCGCGGTACGGGTACAATGAGCAGTTCTTC.

This clonotype has a handful of counts. This chain links TRBV12-3 or TRBV12-4 with TRBJ2-2, with D possibly called TRBD1 or TRBD2 (5 bases each). CDR3 size: 17 residues. Trimming removed 5 bases from V and 8 bases from J, with 24 bases in between. The CDR3 DNA sequence: TGTGCCAGCAGTCACCCTAACCGGGACGCCGGTGAAGGGGAGCTGTTTTTT. Amino acid sequence: CASSHPNRDAGEGELFF.

This clonotype was counted a few times. The chain recombines TRBV5-1 with TRBJ2-5; D gene unclear. The germline V and J ends were trimmed by 7 bases and 1 base, with 8 bases remaining between them. From germline, CDR1 is SGHRS and CDR2 YFSETQ. The CDR3 runs to 12 residues. In DNA, the CDR3 is TGCGCCAGCCTCGGCCCCCAAGAGACCCAGTACTTC. Residues: CASLGPQETQYF.